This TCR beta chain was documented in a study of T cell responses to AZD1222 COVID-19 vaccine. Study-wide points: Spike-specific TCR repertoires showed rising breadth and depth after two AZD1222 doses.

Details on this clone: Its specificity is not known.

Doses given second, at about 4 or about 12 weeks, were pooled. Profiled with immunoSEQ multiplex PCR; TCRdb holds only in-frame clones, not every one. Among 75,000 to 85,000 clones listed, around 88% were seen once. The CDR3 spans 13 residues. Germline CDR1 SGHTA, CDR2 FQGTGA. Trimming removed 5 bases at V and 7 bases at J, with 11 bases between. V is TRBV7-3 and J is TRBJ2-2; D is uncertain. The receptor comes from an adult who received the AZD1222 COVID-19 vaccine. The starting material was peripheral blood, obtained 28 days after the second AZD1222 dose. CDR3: CASSANFGGELFF. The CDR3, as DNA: TGTGCCAGCAGCGCCAACTTTGGCGGGGAGCTGTTTTTT.